The subject of this entry is one TCR beta chain. Primers included in the PCR were 60 Vbeta and 13 Jbeta primers. TCRdb's copy holds only in-frame clones and misses some; the assay was immunoSEQ multiplex PCR. The sample lists about 83,000 clones; 81% were seen once. The CDR3 has 15 residues. Trimming pared 2 bases from V and 4 bases from J, leaving 14 bases between. In germline, CDR1 is KGHSH, CDR2 LQKENI. The sample belongs to a study of cytomegalovirus exposure and HLA in healthy donors. The clonotype comes from a young woman in good health and CMV-seronegative. The material sequenced was PBMCs. This sequence joins TRBV18 and TRBJ1-2; D is uncertain. The CDR3 DNA sequence: TGTGCCAGCTCACCAAGCGCTGGTGTGGTCTATGGCTACACCTTC. It is translated as CASSPSAGVVYGYTF.